The 16 T cell receptor beta chains listed next were all sequenced from one sample in a study of early T cells in non-severe SARS-CoV-2 infection. In TCRdb, the 5' RACE reads were re-called with MiXCR into one record per CDR3 protein. The top ten hold just under 8% of the sample, which has approximately 81,000 distinct CDR3 sequences, over 5% seen once. Sequencing was done on a sample of whole blood. All receptors derive from an adult who was a healthcare worker with PCR-confirmed SARS-CoV-2 infection or an uninfected control (not recorded which).

This clonotype was counted a few times. This chain links TRBV28 with TRBJ1-5, with D perhaps matching TRBD1 (5 bases). CDR1 is MDHEN and CDR2 is SYDVKM in the germline V gene. The CDR3 is made up of 15 amino acids. Deletions cut 5 bases from V and 0 bases from J, with 11 bases between. The DNA for the CDR3 is TGTGCCAGCAGTATCGGGACCAATAGCAATCAGCCCCAGCATTTT. Translating gives CASSIGTNSNQPQHF.

This clonotype was counted ten times or more. The chain carries TRBV2 and TRBJ2-3, with no clear D. The CDR3 length is 17 residues. Trimming cost V 3 bases and J 0 bases, with 16 bases left between them. From germline, CDR1 is SNHLY and CDR2 FYNNEI. In DNA, the CDR3 is TGTGCCAGCAGTGATTTTGCTCGGGCAGATAGCACAGATACGCAGTATTTT. This codes for CASSDFARADSTDTQYF.

This chain links TRBV27 with TRBJ1-4; a possible D gene is TRBD1 (5 bases). Trimming removed 6 bases from V and 8 bases from J, with 16 bases in between. Germline CDR1 MNHEY, CDR2 SMNVEV (reference sequence). This CDR3 comprises 14 residues. The CDR3, as DNA: TGTGCCAGCAGGCCTCAGGGCGCCTGGGAAAAACTGTTTTTT. Amino acids: CASRPQGAWEKLFF.

This clonotype occurred many times. V and J are TRBV7-2 and TRBJ2-1, with D maybe TRBD2 (5 bases). Germline V gives CDR1 SGHTA, CDR2 FQGNSA. V was shortened by 5 bases and J by 0 bases, with 17 bases between the two germline ends. This CDR3 spans 17 amino acids. CDR3 in amino acids: CASSRAVASSSYNEQFF. CDR3 DNA sequence: TGTGCCAGCAGCCGCGCGGTAGCGTCTAGCTCCTACAATGAGCAGTTCTTC.

This clonotype was seen at least ten times. V and J are TRBV20-1 and TRBJ1-2; tentative D call: TRBD1 (6 bases). CDR3 length: 17 amino acids. V was trimmed by 0 bases and J by 4 bases, leaving 21 bases between them. The germline CDR1 and CDR2 sequences are DFQATT and SNEGSKA (reference sequence). As DNA, the CDR3 is TGCAGTGCTAGAGACCCAACCGGGACAAGGTTTTTCTATGGCTACACCTTC. Translation: CSARDPTGTRFFYGYTF.

This clonotype was counted ten times or more. The chain has TRBV27 and TRBJ2-7; possibly TRBD1 for D (5 bases). The CDR3 contains 14 residues. V was trimmed by 5 bases and J by 0 bases, leaving 11 bases between them. Germline CDR1 MNHEY, CDR2 SMNVEV (reference sequence). The chain's CDR3 is CASSARQSSYEQYF. DNA for the CDR3: TGTGCCAGCAGTGCCCGACAGAGCTCCTACGAGCAGTACTTC.

This CDR3 reads CASSYSGSQDREQYF. CDR3 in DNA: TGTGCCAGCAGTTACTCGGGGTCCCAAGATCGGGAGCAGTACTTC. The chain carries TRBV6-2 or TRBV6-3 and TRBJ2-7; no definite D call. Germline CDR1 and CDR2: MNHEY and SVGEGT. Trimming shortened V by 0 bases and J by 7 bases, and 16 bases separated the two germline ends. The CDR3 length is 15 residues.

This clonotype has just a few counts. The rearrangement joins TRBV2 to TRBJ2-3; 9 bases line up with TRBD1. J was trimmed by 4 bases and V by 9 bases; bases with no gene match: 11. This CDR3 has 15 residues. CDR1 is SNHLY, CDR2 FYNNEI, per germline. This CDR3 reads CASTIPGQGPDTQYF. CDR3 bases: TGTGCCAGTACGATACCGGGACAGGGACCAGATACGCAGTATTTT.

This clonotype was observed many times. The CDR3 reads CSVPNQAYNEQFF. The DNA for the CDR3 is TGCAGTGTCCCCAACCAGGCCTACAATGAGCAGTTCTTC. This rearrangement joins TRBV20-1 to TRBJ2-1; D uncertain. Trimming pared 7 bases from V and 2 bases from J, leaving 12 bases between. The CDR3 has 13 amino acids. CDR1 DFQATT and CDR2 SNEGSKA come from the germline V gene (reference sequence).

With respect to this clonotype: Compared with germline, one end of the junction differs, possibly owing to a read error. The chain couples TRBV30 to TRBJ1-1; D remains ambiguous. Per germline, CDR1 GTSNPN and CDR2 SVGIG (reference sequence). The CDR3 contains 15 residues. The chain's CDR3 is CVWSVRGRRGTEAFF. In nucleotides, the CDR3 is TGTGTCTGGAGTGTACGTGGCAGGCGGGGCACTGAAGCTTTCTTT. Combining the CDR3 with reference TRBV30 and TRBJ1-1 gives the whole variable domain SQTIHQWPATLVQPVGSPLSLECTVEGTSNPNLYWYRQAAGRGLQLLFYSVGIGQISSEVPQNLSASRPQDRQFILSSKKLLLSDSGFYLCVWSVRGRRGTEAFFGQGTRLTVV.

There are a few counts of this clonotype. The J gene is TRBJ2-7, the V gene TRBV2; 13 bases map to TRBD2. CDR1 and CDR2 from the germline V gene are SNHLY and FYNNEI. V trimming: 0 bases; J trimming: 2 bases; junction bases outside the gene matches: 10. This CDR3 is built from 19 residues. The CDR3 is CASSEATPLTSGGAYEQYF. Here the CDR3 DNA reads TGTGCCAGCAGTGAAGCGACTCCCCTTACTAGCGGGGGGGCCTACGAGCAGTACTTC.

This clonotype has a count of ten or more. The chain links TRBV18 to TRBJ1-2, with 7 bases identical to TRBD1. Looked up from germline, CDR1 is KGHSH and CDR2 is LQKENI. The CDR3 is 15 amino acids. Unmatched junction bases numbered 8, after V lost 7 bases and J lost 0 bases. The CDR3 nucleotides read TGTGCCAGCTGGCCGGGACAGAGTGCTAACTATGGCTACACCTTC. Protein sequence: CASWPGQSANYGYTF. The whole variable domain, filled in from reference TRBV18 and TRBJ1-2, reads NAGVMQNPRHLVRRRGQEARLRCSPMKGHSHVYWYRQLPEEGLKFMVYLQKENIIDESGMPKERFSAEFPKEGPSILRIQQVVRGDSAAYFCASWPGQSANYGYTFGSGTRLTVV.

J is TRBJ1-4 and V is TRBV29-1, with D unresolved. CDR1 is SQVTM, CDR2 ANQGSEA, per germline. The CDR3 length is 10 residues. Trimming pared 7 bases from V and 8 bases from J, leaving 8 bases between. In DNA, the CDR3 is TGCAGCGCTGGCGGAGAAAAACTGTTTTTT. Translation gives CSAGGEKLFF.

This clonotype has at least ten counts. The chain uses TRBV7-6 and TRBJ1-6; unclear D gene. V was clipped by 1 base and J by 9 bases, with 4 bases between them. The germline V gene encodes CDR1 SGHVS and CDR2 FNYEAQ. CDR3 length: 12 amino acids. CDR3 amino acids: CASSLVGSPLHF. In DNA, the CDR3 is TGTGCCAGCAGCTTAGTTGGTTCACCCCTCCACTTT.

This clonotype occurred a few times. The V gene is TRBV7-6, the J gene TRBJ2-1; the D gene is possibly TRBD2 (6 bases). Germline V gene lookup returns CDR1 SGHVS and CDR2 FNYEAQ. This CDR3 comprises 13 residues. The ends were cut back, 4 bases at V and 5 bases at J, with 9 bases in the middle. In nucleotides, the CDR3 is TGTGCCAGCAGCTCGGGACTTAACAATGAGCAGTTCTTC. Translating it yields CASSSGLNNEQFF.

This clonotype has at least ten counts. This sequence joins TRBV27 and TRBJ1-5; the match to TRBD1 covers 7 bases. This CDR3 spans 15 amino acids. V lost 5 bases to trimming and J lost 3 bases; unmatched junction nucleotides: 7. Germline lookup yields CDR1 MNHEY and CDR2 SMNVEV (reference sequence). The CDR3: CASSPLGQFNQPQHF. CDR3 in DNA: TGTGCCAGCAGTCCCCTGGGACAGTTCAATCAGCCCCAGCATTTT.